This T cell receptor (beta chain) was recorded in a study of beta chain features in type 1 diabetes. The sequenced template was cDNA made from the entire isolated RNA. Sequenced by immunoSEQ multiplex PCR; TCRdb stores in-frame clones only, minus some. The repertoire holds about half a million clones, with about 10% as singletons. The CDR3 runs 12 residues. The germline CDR1 and CDR2 sequences are SGHDN and FVKESK. Between the trimmed V and J ends, which lost 5 bases and 5 bases, there was a span of 9 bases. This TCR derives from a woman aged 18-35 years in good health. Sequenced sample: naive CD4+ T cells from blood. V usage is TRBV14 and J usage is TRBJ2-5; tentatively, D is TRBD1 (5 bases). The CDR3 loop is CASSSRVETQYF. CDR3 DNA sequence: TGTGCCAGCAGCTCCAGGGTGGAGACCCAGTACTTC.